These T cell receptor beta chains were read from a single sample in a study of shared clonotypes between healthy human individuals. Here immunoSEQ multiplex PCR was the method, and the copy in TCRdb shows in-frame clones only, minus some. In the table there are 700,000 or so clones, about two thirds of which are singletons. The sample consisted of memory CD4+ T cells sorted from blood. All receptors come from a woman aged 25 to 39 in good health. CDR3s include the opening cysteine and the closing phenylalanine or tryptophan. D genes are given only for firm matches. Clone size appears in some rows only: once, few, many, or a class for an expanded clone.

NA	TRBV5-4	TRBJ1-1	many	TGTGCCAGCAGCTTGGTCAGGGAAGCTGACGCTTTCTTT	CASSLVREADAFF
NA	TRBV19	TRBJ1-1	few	TGTGCCAGTAGTATGGCGAGAGAGAACACTGAAGCTTTCTTT	CASSMARENTEAFF
NA	TRBV29-1	TRBJ1-2	NA	TGCAGCGTTGAGGAGCCGACGGGGATAAATGGCTACACCTTC	CSVEEPTGINGYTF
NA	TRBV27	TRBJ2-2	NA	TGTGCCAGCAGTTTATCGTCAAACACCGGGGAGCTGTTTTTT	CASSLSSNTGELFF
TRBD2	TRBV29-1	TRBJ2-7	NA	TGCAGCGTTAGCCCCGGGACTAGCGGCTACGAGCAGTACTTT	CSVSPGTSGYEQYF
NA	TRBV18	TRBJ1-5	NA	TGTGCCAGCTCAGTCGAGGGTCACAATCAGCCCCAGCATTTT	CASSVEGHNQPQHF
NA	TRBV7-2	TRBJ1-2	many	TGTGCCAGCAGCTTAAATCCTAGGGGCTACACCTTC	CASSLNPRGYTF
NA	TRBV9	TRBJ2-3	many	TGTGCCAGCAGCGTAGCTCTAGCATCAGATACGCAGTATTTT	CASSVALASDTQYF
TRBD2	TRBV6-5	TRBJ2-7	NA	TGTGCCAGCAGTTACTCGGGACTACTCTACGAGCAGTACTTC	CASSYSGLLYEQYF
NA	TRBV29-1	TRBJ2-3	NA	TGCAGCGTTGACTCGGGACACCCCACAGATACGCAGTATTTT	CSVDSGHPTDTQYF
TRBD1	TRBV28	TRBJ1-4	few	TGTGCCAGCAGTAGGACAGGGGCGGGTGAAAAACTGTTTTTT	CASSRTGAGEKLFF
TRBD1	TRBV18	TRBJ1-3	NA	TGTGCCAGCTCACCACGAAACCGACAGGGTCCGGGAAACACCATATATTTT	CASSPRNRQGPGNTIYF
NA	TRBV7-6	TRBJ2-2	NA	TGTGCCAGCACCAAGGGAGCGGCCGGGGAGCTGTTTTTT	CASTKGAAGELFF
NA	TRBV10-1	TRBJ1-1	NA	TGCGCCAGCAGAAAGACGCCAAGCACTGAAGCTTTCTTT	CASRKTPSTEAFF
NA	TRBV28	TRBJ1-1	NA	TGTGCCAGCAGTTTCCCCGGGGGAGTTGCTGAAGCTTTCTTT	CASSFPGGVAEAFF
TRBD2	TRBV18	TRBJ2-7	NA	TGTGCCAGCTCACCAACCCGGACTAGCGGGTACCCCTACGAGCAGTACTTC	CASSPTRTSGYPYEQYF
NA	TRBV28	TRBJ1-1	NA	TGTGCCAGCAGTTTACGATCTGAAGCTTTCTTT	CASSLRSEAFF
NA	TRBV7-8	TRBJ1-1	once	TGTGCCAGCAGCTTAGAACGGGTGAACACTGAAGCTTTCTTT	CASSLERVNTEAFF
TRBD1	TRBV2	TRBJ2-1	NA	TGTGCCAGCAGTCCGGGACAGGCCAACGGAAATGAGCAGTTCTTC	CASSPGQANGNEQFF
NA	TRBV28	TRBJ1-2	once	TGTGCCAGCAGTTACGACGGTGGCTACACCTTC	CASSYDGGYTF
NA	TRBV7-9	TRBJ1-1	NA	TGTGCCAGCAGCACTGGACAGTTCACTGAAGCTTTCTTT	CASSTGQFTEAFF
TRBD1	TRBV18	TRBJ2-7	NA	TGTGCCAGCTCACTCACAGGGGCGCTGCCCTACTTCGAGCAGTACTTC	CASSLTGALPYFEQYF
NA	TRBV5-1	TRBJ1-2	NA	TGCGCCAGCAGCCCGCGTCTTGGGGGCGGCGGCTACACCTTC	CASSPRLGGGGYTF
TRBD2	TRBV4-1	TRBJ2-1	NA	TGCGCCAGCAGCCAAGAGAACACCAGGACTAGCCGCAATGAGCAGTTCTTC	CASSQENTRTSRNEQFF
NA	TRBV7-9	TRBJ1-2	NA	TGTGCCAGCAGCTTGGGCGGACGCGGCTATGGCTACACCTTC	CASSLGGRGYGYTF
NA	TRBV19	TRBJ1-2	many	TGTGCCAGTAGTCCACGGGACACCCGAGCGACCTATGGCTACACCTTC	CASSPRDTRATYGYTF
NA	TRBV10-2	TRBJ2-7	NA	TGCGCCAGCAGTGAGTCAAAACGGGGGATCCCTCGGCAGTACTTC	CASSESKRGIPRQYF
TRBD1	TRBV19	TRBJ2-1	NA	TGTGCCAGTAGTATGTCCTCCGGGACAGGGGGATTCAATGAGCAGTTCTTC	CASSMSSGTGGFNEQFF